This T cell receptor beta chain was profiled in a study of blood T cells in healthy people across ages. The use of a sample-barcoded 5' primer and a J-beta primer mix characterized a second PCR of roughly 6 to 11 cycles. The study obtained at least 2.5 million CDR3-containing paired-end reads from every sample. MiXCR, applied by TCRdb to the 5' RACE reads, yields one record per CDR3 protein. The sample consists of about 780,000 distinct CDR3 sequences, around half of them appearing once. Study-level results: Naive CD4+ cells and diversity were both higher in long-lived donors than in aged donors. Researchers deemed the diversity estimates from one million T cells underestimates.

The CDR3 runs 14 residues. Turning to this clonotype: The antigen is not known.

Isolating PBMCs gave at least 6.5 million of these cells per sample. This TCR derives from a man aged 80 or over in good health. The chain couples TRBV21-1 to TRBJ2-1; TRBD1, the table's D call, lacks a check against the DNA. TRBV21-1 is given as a pseudogene. Sequencing used blood. DNA of the CDR3: TGTGCCAGCAGCAAAGAGGGGGCGACGGGTGAGCAGTTCTTC. Its translation: CASSKEGATGEQFF.